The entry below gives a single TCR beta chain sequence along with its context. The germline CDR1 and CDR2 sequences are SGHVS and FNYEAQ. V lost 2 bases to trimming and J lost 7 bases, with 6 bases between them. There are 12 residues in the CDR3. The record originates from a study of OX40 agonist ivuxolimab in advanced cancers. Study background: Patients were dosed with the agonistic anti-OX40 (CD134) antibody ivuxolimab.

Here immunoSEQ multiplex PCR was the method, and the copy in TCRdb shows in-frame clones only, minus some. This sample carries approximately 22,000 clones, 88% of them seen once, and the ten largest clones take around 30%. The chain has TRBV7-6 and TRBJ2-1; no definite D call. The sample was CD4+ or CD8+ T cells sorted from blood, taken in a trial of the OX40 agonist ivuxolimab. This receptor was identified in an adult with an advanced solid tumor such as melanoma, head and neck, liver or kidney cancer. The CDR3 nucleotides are TGTGCCAGCAGCTTAAGCCCAAATGAGCAGTTCTTC. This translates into CASSLSPNEQFF.